This T cell receptor (beta chain) comes out of a study of siplizumab effects on memory and regulatory T cells. There are 18 residues in the CDR3. Germline-derived CDR1 and CDR2 are LNHDA and SQIVND (reference sequence). V trimming: 4 bases; J trimming: 0 bases; junction bases outside the gene matches: 12. The study, taken as a whole, reports: Under siplizumab, alloreactive sequences traced to unstimulated CD4+ memory cells were significantly reduced.

A remark on this clone: Its antigen remains unidentified.

The method was immunoSEQ multiplex PCR; TCRdb's version includes in-frame clones alone and lacks a portion of them. The sample contains some 97,000 clones, 91% of which appear only once. This chain connects TRBV19 to TRBJ1-5; TRBD1 aligns across 7 bases. Sequenced input: CD4+ T cells sorted from blood. This receptor was identified in a human donor in good health. Some clones in this sample may be carry-over from other donors' samples. The DNA of the CDR3 is TGTGCCAGTAGTAGCCGGGACAGCTTACTTTATAGCAATCAGCCCCAGCATTTT. Translation gives CASSSRDSLLYSNQPQHF. Complete variable domain (other parts from reference TRBV19 and TRBJ1-5): DGGITQSPKYLFRKEGQNVTLSCEQNLNHDAMYWYRQDPGQGLRLIYYSQIVNDFQKGDIAEGYSVSREKKESFPLTVTSAQKNPTAFYLCASSSRDSLLYSNQPQHFGDGTRLSIL.